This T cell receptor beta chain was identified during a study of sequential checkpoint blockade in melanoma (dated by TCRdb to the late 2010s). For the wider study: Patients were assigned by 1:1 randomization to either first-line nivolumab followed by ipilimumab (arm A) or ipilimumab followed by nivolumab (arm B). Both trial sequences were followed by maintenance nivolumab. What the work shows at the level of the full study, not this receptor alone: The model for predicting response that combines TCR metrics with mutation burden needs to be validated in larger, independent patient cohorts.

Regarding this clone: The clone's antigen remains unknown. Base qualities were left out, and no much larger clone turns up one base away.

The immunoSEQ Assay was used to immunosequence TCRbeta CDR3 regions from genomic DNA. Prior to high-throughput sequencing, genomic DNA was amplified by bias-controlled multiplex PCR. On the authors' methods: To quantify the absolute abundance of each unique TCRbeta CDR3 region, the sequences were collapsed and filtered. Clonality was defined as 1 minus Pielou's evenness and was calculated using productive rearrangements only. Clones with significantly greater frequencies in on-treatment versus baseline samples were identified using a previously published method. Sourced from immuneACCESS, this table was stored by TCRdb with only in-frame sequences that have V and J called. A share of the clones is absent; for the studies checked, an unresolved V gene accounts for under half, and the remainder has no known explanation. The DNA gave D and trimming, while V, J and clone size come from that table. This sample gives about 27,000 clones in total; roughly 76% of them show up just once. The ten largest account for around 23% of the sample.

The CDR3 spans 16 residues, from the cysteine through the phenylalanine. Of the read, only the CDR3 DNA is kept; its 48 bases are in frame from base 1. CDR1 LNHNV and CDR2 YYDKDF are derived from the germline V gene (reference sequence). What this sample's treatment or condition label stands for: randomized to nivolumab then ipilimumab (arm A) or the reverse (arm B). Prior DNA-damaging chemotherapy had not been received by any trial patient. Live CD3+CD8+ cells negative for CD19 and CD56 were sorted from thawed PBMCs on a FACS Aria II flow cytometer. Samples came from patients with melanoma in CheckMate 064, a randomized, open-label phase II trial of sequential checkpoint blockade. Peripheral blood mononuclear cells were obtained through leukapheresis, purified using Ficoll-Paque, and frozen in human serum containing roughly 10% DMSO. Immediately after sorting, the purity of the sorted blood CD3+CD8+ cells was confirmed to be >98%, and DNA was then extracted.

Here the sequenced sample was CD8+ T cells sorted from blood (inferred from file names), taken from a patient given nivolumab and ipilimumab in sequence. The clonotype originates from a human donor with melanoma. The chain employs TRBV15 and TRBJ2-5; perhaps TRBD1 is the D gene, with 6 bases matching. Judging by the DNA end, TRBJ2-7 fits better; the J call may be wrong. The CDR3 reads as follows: CATSRPRGGRPYEQYF. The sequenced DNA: TGTGCCACCAGCAGACCCAGGGGCGGGCGACCCTACGAGCAGTACTTC.